This TCR beta chain emerged from a study of cytotoxic CD8 clonotypes in ibrutinib-treated CLL. Study findings and constraints: For progressing versus sustained-remission patients, sampling times were not the same. A rise in clonality was seen at ibrutinib response, and a fall back toward baseline was seen at progression.

About 2.1 micrograms of genomic DNA (from cryopreserved PBMCs) were used for TCR beta libraries. In the case of this clone: The target antigen is unknown.

Per germline, CDR1 MGHDK and CDR2 SYGVNS. The V end lost 3 bases, the J end lost 8 bases, and 8 bases lay between the germline ends. This CDR3 spans 13 amino acids. TCRdb keeps only in-frame clones here, not all; method: immunoSEQ multiplex PCR. The profile shows some 120,000 clones, around 84% of them singletons. The sample consisted of PBMCs, taken after 24 months of ibrutinib treatment. This chain uses TRBV25-1 with TRBJ1-6; D unclear. The TCR comes from a human donor with chronic lymphocytic leukemia. The CDR3, as DNA: TGTGCCAGCAGTGACCCCGGAGATTCACCCCTCCACTTT. As protein: CASSDPGDSPLHF.